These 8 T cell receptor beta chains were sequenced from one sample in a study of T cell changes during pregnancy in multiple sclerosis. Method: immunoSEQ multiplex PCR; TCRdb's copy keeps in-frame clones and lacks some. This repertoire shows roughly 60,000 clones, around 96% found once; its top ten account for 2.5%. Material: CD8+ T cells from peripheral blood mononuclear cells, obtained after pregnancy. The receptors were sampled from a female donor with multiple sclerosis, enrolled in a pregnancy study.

The CDR3 DNA reads as TGCAGCGTGGACAACCGGGACTCTAACAATGAGCAGTTCTTC. This sequence encodes CSVDNRDSNNEQFF. The rearrangement links TRBV29-1 to TRBJ2-1; maybe TRBD2 (6 bases). V lost 6 bases and J lost 5, with 17 bases in between. The V gene's germline CDR1 is SQVTM and CDR2 ANQGSEA. CDR3 length: 14 residues.

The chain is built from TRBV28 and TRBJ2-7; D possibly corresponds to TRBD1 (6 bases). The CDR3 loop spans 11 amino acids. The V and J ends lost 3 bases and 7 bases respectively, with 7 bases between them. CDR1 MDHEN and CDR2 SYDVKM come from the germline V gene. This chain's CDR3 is CASSLGAEQYF. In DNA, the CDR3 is TGTGCCAGCAGTTTGGGGGCAGAGCAGTACTTC.

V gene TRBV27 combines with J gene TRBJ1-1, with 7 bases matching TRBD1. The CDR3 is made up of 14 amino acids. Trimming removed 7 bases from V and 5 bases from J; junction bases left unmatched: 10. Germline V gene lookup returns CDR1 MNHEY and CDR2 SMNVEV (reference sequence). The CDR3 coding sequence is TGTGCCAGCATTCTCGGGGCAGGGGGAACTGAAGCTTTCTTT. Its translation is CASILGAGGTEAFF.

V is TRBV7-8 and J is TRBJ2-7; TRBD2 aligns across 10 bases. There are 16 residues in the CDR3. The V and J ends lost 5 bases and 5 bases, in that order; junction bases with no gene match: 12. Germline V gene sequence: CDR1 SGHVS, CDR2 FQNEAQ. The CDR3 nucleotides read TGTGCCAGCAGCCGTGACTGGGGACTAGCGATGGACGAGCAGTACTTC. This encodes CASSRDWGLAMDEQYF.

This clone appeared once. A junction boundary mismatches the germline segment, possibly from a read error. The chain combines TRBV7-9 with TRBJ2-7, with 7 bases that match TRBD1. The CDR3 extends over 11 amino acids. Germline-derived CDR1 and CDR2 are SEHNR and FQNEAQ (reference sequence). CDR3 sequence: CASSLDRGYNF. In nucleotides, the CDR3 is TGTGCCAGCAGCTTAGACAGGGGATACAACTTC.

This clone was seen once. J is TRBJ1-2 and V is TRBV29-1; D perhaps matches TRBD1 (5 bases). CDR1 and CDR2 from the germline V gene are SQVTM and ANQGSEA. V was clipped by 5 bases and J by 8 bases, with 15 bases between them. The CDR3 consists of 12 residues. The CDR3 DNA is TGCAGCGTTCCCTCTCCGGGGGGGGGCTACACCTTC. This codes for CSVPSPGGGYTF.

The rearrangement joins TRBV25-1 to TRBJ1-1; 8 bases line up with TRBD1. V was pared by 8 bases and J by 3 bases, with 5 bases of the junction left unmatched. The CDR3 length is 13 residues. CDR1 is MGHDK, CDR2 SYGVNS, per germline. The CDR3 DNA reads TGTGCCAGCGGCTCCAGGGGGCACACTGAAGCTTTCTTT. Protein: CASGSRGHTEAFF. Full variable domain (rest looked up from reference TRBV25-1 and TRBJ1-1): EADIYQTPRYLVIGTGKKITLECSQTMGHDKMYWYQQDPGMELHLIHYSYGVNSTEKGDLSSESTVSRIRTEHFPLTLESARPSHTSQYLCASGSRGHTEAFFGQGTRLTVV.

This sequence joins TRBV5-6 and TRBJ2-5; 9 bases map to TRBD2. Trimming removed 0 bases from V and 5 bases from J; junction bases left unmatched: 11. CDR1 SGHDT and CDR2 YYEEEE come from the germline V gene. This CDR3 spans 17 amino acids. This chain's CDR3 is CASSLGGSGSVTETQYF. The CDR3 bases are TGTGCCAGCAGCTTGGGGGGTAGCGGGAGTGTTACCGAGACCCAGTACTTC.